What follows are 4 T cell receptor beta chains derived from one specimen sequenced in a study of early T cells in non-severe SARS-CoV-2 infection (dated by TCRdb to the early 2020s). The library was obtained by 5' RACE. Instrument used: NextSeq 500. TCRdb's own reprocessing of the public reads used fastp at Q25 and MiXCR and kept productive beta chains. Identical CDR3 proteins give one entry, which carries the most common genes and DNA. For this sample there are just under 65,000 distinct CDR3 sequences; around 5.7% appear just once. The top ten clones comprise 3% to 3.5% of the sample. Sample: whole blood, taken at baseline. All receptors come from an adult who was a healthcare worker with PCR-confirmed SARS-CoV-2 infection or an uninfected control (not recorded which).

This clonotype was found many times. This rearrangement joins TRBV28 to TRBJ1-1; the D gene is possibly TRBD1 (6 bases). The CDR3 has 15 residues. V dropped 5 bases and J dropped 6 bases, with 19 bases sitting between them. Germline lookup yields CDR1 MDHEN and CDR2 SYDVKM. This CDR3 reads CASSTRWGAFAEAFF. The CDR3 DNA reads TGTGCCAGCAGTACTCGATGGGGGGCTTTCGCTGAAGCTTTCTTT.

This clonotype has just a few counts. J is TRBJ2-1 and V is TRBV7-9; tentatively, D is TRBD1 or TRBD2 (5 bases each). There are 16 residues in the CDR3. Germline V lookup: CDR1 SEHNR, CDR2 FQNEAQ (reference sequence). V lost 7 bases and J lost 0, with 16 bases in between. CDR3 in amino acids: CASTVRGASSYNEQFF. The CDR3 bases are TGTGCCAGCACCGTCCGGGGCGCAAGCTCCTACAATGAGCAGTTCTTC.

This clonotype has a count of ten or more. The V and J genes are TRBV28 and TRBJ1-6; D is undetermined. Germline CDR1 is MDHEN and CDR2 is SYDVKM. CDR3 length: 12 residues. Deletions cut 4 bases from V and 8 bases from J, with 6 bases between. The CDR3 spells CASSSEDSPLHF. The CDR3 bases are TGTGCCAGCAGTTCCGAGGATTCACCCCTCCACTTT.

This clonotype was found many times. The chain couples TRBV20-1 to TRBJ1-6; a weak D match, TRBD1 (5 bases). The V end lost 5 bases, the J end lost 7 bases, and 15 bases lay between the germline ends. CDR3 length: 14 amino acids. Per germline, CDR1 DFQATT and CDR2 SNEGSKA (reference sequence). The CDR3 loop reads CSAWGSGGNSPLHF. CDR3 coding DNA: TGCAGTGCTTGGGGGAGCGGGGGAAATTCACCCCTCCACTTT.